Here is one T cell receptor (beta chain) with its context. Its specificity is not known. Sequencing was performed with immunoSEQ multiplex PCR; in TCRdb, only in-frame clones are kept and a portion is missing. Among about 160,000 clones listed, about nine tenths were seen once. These data originate in a study of T cell responses to AZD1222 COVID-19 vaccine. For the study at large: Pooled together were second doses at about 4 or about 12 weeks. Findings and caveats of the study: With two AZD1222 doses given, Spike-specific TCR breadth and depth both rose. The sample set comprised mostly white British donors with more females, and clonal diversity was possibly underestimated. Mapped onto spike, vaccine-associated CD4 TCRs spanned it and were dominant at 160-218 and 743-854.

The CDR3 runs to 17 residues. Germline CDR1 and CDR2: MDHEN and SYDVKM. Trimming took off 2 bases at V and 3 bases at J, with 19 bases between the two ends. The TCR originated in an adult in good health. This specimen was peripheral blood, taken on day 0 of AZD1222 vaccination. V usage is TRBV28 and J usage is TRBJ1-1; maybe TRBD1 (6 bases). The CDR3 here is CASSLRIAGVWDTEAFF. The CDR3 DNA sequence: TGTGCCAGCAGTTTACGGATAGCAGGGGTTTGGGACACTGAAGCTTTCTTT.